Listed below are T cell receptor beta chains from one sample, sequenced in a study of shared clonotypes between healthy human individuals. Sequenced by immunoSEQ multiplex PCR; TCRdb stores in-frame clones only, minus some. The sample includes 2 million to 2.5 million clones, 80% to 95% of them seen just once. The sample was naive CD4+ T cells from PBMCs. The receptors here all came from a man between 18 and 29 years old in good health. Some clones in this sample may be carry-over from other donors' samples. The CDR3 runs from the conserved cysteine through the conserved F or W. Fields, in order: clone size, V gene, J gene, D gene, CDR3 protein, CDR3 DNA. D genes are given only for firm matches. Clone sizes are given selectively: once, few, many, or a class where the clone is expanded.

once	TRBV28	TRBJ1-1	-	CASSFLTKPSEAFF	TGTGCCAGCAGTTTTCTGACAAAACCATCGGAGGCTTTCTTT
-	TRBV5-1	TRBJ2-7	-	CASSLEPSSSYEQYF	TGCGCCAGCAGCTTGGAGCCATCGAGCTCCTACGAGCAGTACTTC
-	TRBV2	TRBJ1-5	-	CASRQGFSRDQPQHF	TGTGCCAGCAGGCAGGGGTTTTCGAGGGATCAGCCCCAGCATTTT
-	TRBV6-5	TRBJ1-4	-	CASSYGHATNEKLFF	TGTGCCAGCAGTTACGGGCACGCAACTAATGAAAAACTGTTTTTT
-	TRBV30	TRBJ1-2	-	CAWSPGHNYGYTF	TGTGCCTGGAGTCCAGGGCACAACTATGGCTACACCTTC
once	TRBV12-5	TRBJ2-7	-	CASGLVVGATYEQYF	TGTGCTAGTGGTTTGGTAGTAGGGGCCACCTACGAGCAGTACTTC
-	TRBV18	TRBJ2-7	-	CASSITREYEQYF	TGTGCCAGCTCAATAACCCGGGAGTACGAGCAGTACTTC
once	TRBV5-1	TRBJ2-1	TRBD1	CASSLAGQDSNEQFF	TGCGCCAGCAGCTTGGCGGGACAGGACTCCAATGAGCAGTTCTTC
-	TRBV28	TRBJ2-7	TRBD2	CASSYRLGLAGPSSYEQYF	TGTGCCAGCAGTTACCGCCTAGGGCTAGCGGGTCCGAGCTCCTACGAGCAGTACTTC
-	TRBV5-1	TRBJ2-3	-	CASSLLGPFGDTQYF	TGCGCCAGCAGCCTACTGGGCCCCTTTGGAGATACGCAGTATTTT
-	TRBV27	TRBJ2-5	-	CASRAPRPGRRETQYF	TGTGCCAGCAGAGCGCCCAGACCGGGCCGACGAGAGACCCAGTACTTC
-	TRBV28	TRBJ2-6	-	CASTPSGQERYSGANVLTF	TGTGCCAGCACCCCATCGGGGCAGGAGCGTTACTCTGGGGCCAACGTCCTGACTTTC
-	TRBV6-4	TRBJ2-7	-	CASSDGVIAYEQYF	TGTGCCAGCAGTGACGGTGTCATCGCCTACGAGCAGTACTTC
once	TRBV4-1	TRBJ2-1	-	CASSQDSRGRNEQFF	TGCGCCAGCAGCCAAGACTCCAGGGGAAGGAATGAGCAGTTCTTC
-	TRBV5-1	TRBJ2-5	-	CASSPEGGGWRPQETQYF	TGCGCCAGCAGCCCGGAGGGTGGGGGATGGAGGCCCCAAGAGACCCAGTACTTC
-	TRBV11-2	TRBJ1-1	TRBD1	CASSFPGGQDTEAFF	TGTGCCAGCAGCTTTCCAGGGGGGCAAGACACTGAAGCTTTCTTT
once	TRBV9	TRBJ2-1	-	CASSVNALYYNEQFF	TGTGCCAGCAGCGTTAATGCTCTCTACTACAATGAGCAGTTCTTC
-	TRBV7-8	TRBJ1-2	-	CASSLTKEMRGYTF	TGTGCCAGCAGCTTAACCAAAGAGATGCGTGGCTACACCTTC
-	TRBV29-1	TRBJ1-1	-	CSAGTLLNTEAFF	TGCAGCGCCGGAACGCTTTTGAACACTGAAGCTTTCTTT
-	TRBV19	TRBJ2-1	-	CATSMGLAYNEQFF	TGTGCCACCTCGATGGGGCTAGCCTACAATGAGCAGTTCTTC
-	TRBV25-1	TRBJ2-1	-	CASSDSGFSSYNEQFF	TGTGCCAGCAGTGATTCAGGGTTTTCGTCCTACAATGAGCAGTTCTTC
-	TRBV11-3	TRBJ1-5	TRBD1	CASSLAGGRQGSNQPQHF	TGTGCCAGCAGCTTAGCGGGAGGTCGACAGGGGAGCAATCAGCCCCAGCATTTT
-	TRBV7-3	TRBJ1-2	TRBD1	CASSLSGGIYGYTF	TGTGCCAGCAGCCTATCAGGGGGGATCTATGGCTACACCTTC
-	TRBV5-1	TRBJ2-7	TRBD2	CASSLSTSGSYEQYF	TGCGCCAGCAGCTTGAGTACTAGCGGGAGCTACGAGCAGTACTTC
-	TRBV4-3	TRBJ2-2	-	CASSPTGELFF	TGCGCCAGCAGCCCGACCGGGGAGCTGTTTTTT
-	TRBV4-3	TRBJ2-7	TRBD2	CASSVLGAGTYEQYF	TGCGCCAGCAGCGTCCTTGGAGCGGGGACCTACGAGCAGTACTTC
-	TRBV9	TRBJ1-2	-	CASSVGGDLNYGYTF	TGTGCCAGCAGCGTAGGGGGGGATCTAAACTATGGCTACACCTTC
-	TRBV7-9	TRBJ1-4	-	CASSSMNEKLFF	TGTGCCAGCAGCTCAATGAATGAAAAACTGTTTTTT
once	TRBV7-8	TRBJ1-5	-	CASSLEESSQPQHF	TGTGCCAGCAGCTTAGAAGAAAGTTCACAGCCCCAGCATTTT
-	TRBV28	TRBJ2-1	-	CASSLTRPSGNEQFF	TGTGCCAGCAGTTTGACTAGGCCCTCGGGGAATGAGCAGTTCTTC
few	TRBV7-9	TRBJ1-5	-	CASSLQGGNQPQHF	TGTGCCAGCAGCTTGCAGGGAGGAAATCAGCCCCAGCATTTT
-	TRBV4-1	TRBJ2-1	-	CASSQGLDEQFF	TGCGCCAGCAGCCAAGGACTCGATGAGCAGTTCTTC
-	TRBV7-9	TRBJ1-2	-	CASSRDGWNGYTF	TGTGCCAGCAGCCGGGACGGATGGAATGGCTACACCTTC
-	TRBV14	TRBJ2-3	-	CASSQGQGRPDTQYF	TGTGCCAGCAGCCAAGGGCAGGGGCGACCAGATACGCAGTATTTT
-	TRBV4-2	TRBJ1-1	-	CASSQAIRGMNTEAFF	TGTGCCAGCAGCCAAGCGATCCGGGGGATGAACACTGAAGCTTTCTTT
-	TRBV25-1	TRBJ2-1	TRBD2	CASSALLAGGYNEQFF	TGTGCCAGCAGCGCGCTCCTGGCGGGGGGCTACAATGAGCAGTTCTTC